The rows below give T cell receptor beta chains drawn from one sample of a study of cytomegalovirus exposure and HLA in healthy donors. Repertoires were generated with immunoSEQ multiplex PCR, while TCRdb's copy carries only in-frame clones and drops some. The repertoire holds some 130,000 clones, 70% to 85% seen once, with roughly 29% in the top ten. The sample was PBMCs. These receptors all come from a man aged 25 to 40 in good health and CMV-seropositive. The CDR3 runs from the conserved cysteine through the conserved F or W. Fields, in order: D gene, J gene, clone size, V gene, CDR3 DNA, CDR3 protein. The D gene is left open where the match is weak. Some rows have no size entry. The others give once, few or many, or a class for an expanded clone.

TRBD2	TRBJ2-7	.	TRBV9	TGTGCCAGCAGCACGGGACTAGCGGGAGGCGAGCAGTACTTC	CASSTGLAGGEQYF
.	TRBJ2-7	.	TRBV6-4	TGTGCCAGCAGGCGCCAAATCCCTCTCGAGCAGTACTTC	CASRRQIPLEQYF
TRBD2	TRBJ2-3	once	TRBV19	TGTGCCAGTAGCCTCACCCAGGGAGGGGCGGTAGATACGCAGTATTTT	CASSLTQGGAVDTQYF
TRBD2	TRBJ2-3	.	TRBV27	TGTGCCAGCAGTAGGACTAGCGGGAGTGCAGATACGCAGTATTTT	CASSRTSGSADTQYF
TRBD1	TRBJ1-1	.	TRBV5-1	TGCGCCAGCAGCTTAGGGACAGGAGGTAGCACTGAAGCTTTCTTT	CASSLGTGGSTEAFF
TRBD1	TRBJ1-6	.	TRBV6-1	TGTGCCAGCAGTCGGCGGACAGGGGGTGATTCACCCCTCCACTTT	CASSRRTGGDSPLHF
.	TRBJ2-7	.	TRBV23-1	TGCGCCAGCAGACTATTCTACGAGCAGTACTTC	CASRLFYEQYF
TRBD1	TRBJ2-7	.	TRBV9	TGTGCCAGCAGCGCCCGGGACAGGGCCAGCGAGCAGTACTTC	CASSARDRASEQYF
TRBD1	TRBJ2-2	.	TRBV7-2	TGTGCCAGCAGCCCTCCAGGGGGCGAAGGGACCGGGGAGCTGTTTTTT	CASSPPGGEGTGELFF
TRBD2	TRBJ2-3	few	TRBV6-6	TGTGCCAGCAGTTCCTTCGGGGCGGGAGGCACAGATACGCAGTATTTT	CASSSFGAGGTDTQYF
.	TRBJ2-7	once	TRBV5-1	TGCGCCAGCAGCTGGGGAGGATCTTACGAGCAGTACTTC	CASSWGGSYEQYF
TRBD2	TRBJ2-2	.	TRBV5-4	TGTGCCAGCAGCTTGCCCGGGACTAGCGGGAGTGCGGGAGGGCTGTTTTTT	CASSLPGTSGSAGGLFF
TRBD1	TRBJ1-1	once	TRBV7-2	TGTGCCAGCAGCTCTCGGACAGGGGAGTCGACTGAAGCTTTCTTT	CASSSRTGESTEAFF
.	TRBJ2-5	.	TRBV10-1	TGCGCCAGCAGTGAGTCAGGCAGGGGATCGGAGACCCAGTACTTC	CASSESGRGSETQYF
TRBD1	TRBJ1-1	.	TRBV19	TGTGCCAGTAGTATCGACAGGGGGCAGAACACTGAAGCTTTCTTT	CASSIDRGQNTEAFF
.	TRBJ1-5	.	TRBV5-4	TGTGCCAGCAGCTTGGTTCCGGGGGATCATCAGCCCCAGCATTTT	CASSLVPGDHQPQHF
TRBD1	TRBJ2-1	.	TRBV18	TGTGCCAGCTCACCGCTTACGGGACAGGGGAATGAGCAGTTCTTC	CASSPLTGQGNEQFF
.	TRBJ1-5	.	TRBV28	TGTGCCAGCCTATCCTGGCGGTTTAGCAATCAGCCCCAGCATTTT	CASLSWRFSNQPQHF
TRBD1	TRBJ1-6	many	TRBV6-6	TGTGCCAGCAGGGGGACAGTAAATTCACCCCTCCACTTT	CASRGTVNSPLHF
.	TRBJ1-4	.	TRBV5-1	TGCGCCAGCAGCCGACCTACGGACAGTGTTAATGAAAAACTGTTTTTT	CASSRPTDSVNEKLFF
.	TRBJ1-2	.	TRBV5-1	TGCGCCAGCAGCTCCTCCGGTACGCCGAGCCCCTATGGCTACACCTTC	CASSSSGTPSPYGYTF
.	TRBJ2-7	.	TRBV29-1	TGCAGCGTGGGGCAGTCCTCCTACGAGCAGTACTTC	CSVGQSSYEQYF
TRBD2	TRBJ2-1	few	TRBV6-4	TGTGCCAGCAGTGAGCGGGAGGGCTCCTACAATGAGCAGTTCTTC	CASSEREGSYNEQFF
.	TRBJ1-2	.	TRBV7-9	TGTGCCAGCAGCCCGGCGGGGGGAGGCCTGTATGGCTACACCTTC	CASSPAGGGLYGYTF
.	TRBJ2-5	.	TRBV5-8	TGTGCCAGCAGCTCGGACCTTAGGGGGACCCAGTACTTC	CASSSDLRGTQYF
.	TRBJ1-2	.	TRBV10-3	TGTGCCATCAGTGATGGCAGGGCTGGCTACACCTTC	CAISDGRAGYTF
TRBD1	TRBJ1-2	.	TRBV5-1	TGCGCCAGCAGCTTGGAACAGGGGAAAGTAGGGGGCTACACCTTC	CASSLEQGKVGGYTF
TRBD2	TRBJ2-2	.	TRBV7-3	TGTGCCAGCAGCCTAGGACTAGCGGGGGGGCCCAACACCGGGGAGCTGTTTTTT	CASSLGLAGGPNTGELFF
.	TRBJ1-2	.	TRBV28	TGTGCCAGCAGTCTAAACAGGGAATACTATGGCTACACCTTC	CASSLNREYYGYTF
.	TRBJ1-5	.	TRBV18	TGTGCCAGCTCACCAGAATCTCGTCCAGGGCTAACCACACCCAATCAGCCCCAGCATTTT	CASSPESRPGLTTPNQPQHF
.	TRBJ1-3	.	TRBV23-1	TGCGCCAGCAGTCAGCCTGGACAGACCTCTGGAAACACCATATATTTT	CASSQPGQTSGNTIYF
TRBD2	TRBJ2-3	.	TRBV2	TGTGCCAGCAGTGAACGGGGGGCTAGCGGGAGGCCGGATACGCAGTATTTT	CASSERGASGRPDTQYF
.	TRBJ2-1	.	TRBV18	TGTGCCAGCTCCCCCCTAGGACAAGACAATGAGCAGTTCTTC	CASSPLGQDNEQFF
.	TRBJ2-3	.	TRBV7-2	TGTGCCAGCAGCCTGGCACGCCGGGGGATAGATACGCAGTATTTT	CASSLARRGIDTQYF
TRBD1	TRBJ1-4	.	TRBV28	TGTGCCAGCCGGGACAGTTCGAATGAAAAACTGTTTTTT	CASRDSSNEKLFF
.	TRBJ1-1	few	TRBV18	TGTGCCAGCTCACCGTTGAGGGAGGGAAACACTGAAGCTTTCTTT	CASSPLREGNTEAFF
TRBD2	TRBJ2-3	.	TRBV30	TGTGCCTGGAGTCACAGGGGACTAGCGGGAGGAGGCGATACGCAGTATTTT	CAWSHRGLAGGGDTQYF
TRBD2	TRBJ2-7	.	TRBV5-1	TGCGCCAGCAGCTTGGATGGGGGGGGGTACGAGCAGTACTTC	CASSLDGGGYEQYF
.	TRBJ1-4	.	TRBV9	TGTGCCAGCAGCGGCTCACTGGGGGGTGGGGAAAAACTGTTTTTT	CASSGSLGGGEKLFF
.	TRBJ1-2	.	TRBV6-1	TGTGCCAGCAGTGAAGAGGGACACGGGGTCTATGGCTACACCTTC	CASSEEGHGVYGYTF
TRBD2	TRBJ2-2	.	TRBV13	TGTGCCAGCAGCTTACACAATAGCGGGGTGAACACCGGGGAGCTGTTTTTT	CASSLHNSGVNTGELFF
TRBD1	TRBJ1-2	few	TRBV7-9	TGTGCCAGCAGCGTGACGGGACAGGGGGGGTACTATGGCTACACCTTC	CASSVTGQGGYYGYTF
TRBD2	TRBJ2-7	.	TRBV7-2	TGTGCCAGCAGCTTAGCGATTAGCGGGAGGGCCAGAACCTACGAGCAGTACTTC	CASSLAISGRARTYEQYF
TRBD1	TRBJ1-2	.	TRBV5-4	TGTGCCAGCAGCCACGCCCCGGGACAGACCTACTATGGCTACACCTTC	CASSHAPGQTYYGYTF
.	TRBJ2-5	.	TRBV7-7	TGTGCCACTCGGACAGTTGGAGAGACCCAGTACTTC	CATRTVGETQYF
.	TRBJ1-1	.	TRBV4-1	TGCGCCAGCAGACGGGAGGGGGTCACTGAAGCTTTCTTT	CASRREGVTEAFF
.	TRBJ2-7	.	TRBV19	TGTGCCAGTAGTATAAGGCAGGGTAACGAGCAGTACTTC	CASSIRQGNEQYF
TRBD1	TRBJ2-7	once	TRBV5-1	TGCGCCAGCAGCTTCGGGAAACAGGGGTCGGGCGAGCAGTACTTC	CASSFGKQGSGEQYF
TRBD1	TRBJ1-4	.	TRBV5-4	TGTGCCAGCAGCACCGGACAGGGAAGAACTAATGAAAAACTGTTTTTT	CASSTGQGRTNEKLFF
.	TRBJ2-3	few	TRBV5-1	TGCGCCAGCAGCCTGAGTCTGAGCGGAGATACGCAGTATTTT	CASSLSLSGDTQYF
TRBD2	TRBJ2-3	.	TRBV11-2	TGTGCCAGCAGCTTAGTGATTGGGACTAGCGGAACAGATACGCAGTATTTT	CASSLVIGTSGTDTQYF
TRBD2	TRBJ2-6	.	TRBV19	TGTGCCACCCGCGGGAGGGCGGGGGCCAACGTCCTGACTTTC	CATRGRAGANVLTF
TRBD1	TRBJ2-7	.	TRBV10-3	TGTGCCATCAAGAAGGGACAGGGTAATATATACGAGCAGTACTTC	CAIKKGQGNIYEQYF
.	TRBJ1-2	once	TRBV27	TGTGCCAGCAGACCATCAGGGGAAGGCTACACCTTC	CASRPSGEGYTF
TRBD1	TRBJ1-4	.	TRBV5-4	TGTGCCAGTAGAGAGGACAGGGGCGAAAAACTGTTTTTT	CASREDRGEKLFF